This TCR beta chain stems from a study of beta chain features in type 1 diabetes. As for the study in general: Sorted cells, approximately 110 million in number, were examined across all samples. Study outcomes and limitations: For TCRB rearrangement, an influence of HLA type remained unresolved here. Type 1 diabetes patients had TCRB CDR3s that were shorter (moderately but significantly so) in all four CD4+ subsets. Sampled from patients, naive, central memory and Treg TCRB repertoires appeared more similar than those sampled from healthy donors.

Concerning this clone: Its antigen is not identified.

Expressed TCRB transcripts got sequenced, as all isolated RNA was reverse transcribed. TCRdb's table, derived via immunoSEQ multiplex PCR, lists solely in-frame clones and lacks some. The sample yields 350,000 to 450,000 clones, roughly an eighth seen once. Approximately 100 mL of blood, on average, came from one heparinised draw per donor. The CDR3 covers 17 residues. The germline gives CDR1 SEHNR, CDR2 FQNEAQ (reference sequence). Trimming pared 4 bases from V and 0 bases from J, leaving 18 bases between. Sequenced sample: naive CD4+ T cells from blood. The clonotype comes from a woman aged 18-29 years with type 1 diabetes. The rearrangement uses TRBV7-9 and TRBJ2-5; D may be TRBD2 (6 bases). This CDR3 is CASSSTRLVGYQETQYF. DNA for the CDR3: TGTGCCAGCAGCTCTACCAGACTAGTGGGATACCAAGAGACCCAGTACTTC.